These 21 T cell receptor beta chains came from one sample sequenced in a study of T cells in Graves' hyperthyroidism and ophthalmopathy. RNA transcripts were the template for amplifying TCR beta CDR3 regions. First-round RT-PCR with HTBI primers amplified the TCR CDR3 region. One entry per CDR3 protein, called by TCRdb with MiXCR from the multiplex PCR reads. The data show roughly 560,000 distinct CDR3 sequences, about 14% seen once. Sequenced input: blood. Every receptor here comes from a woman between 40 and 50 years old with Graves' ophthalmopathy.

This clonotype was observed at least ten times. V gene TRBV19 combines with J gene TRBJ1-2, with 7 bases fitting TRBD1. CDR1 is LNHDA and CDR2 is SQIVND in the germline V gene (reference sequence). CDR3 size: 13 residues. The trim removed 9 bases at V and 8 bases at J, leaving 12 bases unmatched. CDR3 residues: CASNGEGAWGYTF. In DNA form, the CDR3 reads TGTGCCAGCAACGGTGAGGGGGCGTGGGGCTACACCTTC. The full variable domain, with the rest looked up from reference TRBV19 and TRBJ1-2, is DGGITQSPKYLFRKEGQNVTLSCEQNLNHDAMYWYRQDPGQGLRLIYYSQIVNDFQKGDIAEGYSVSREKKESFPLTVTSAQKNPTAFYLCASNGEGAWGYTFGSGTRLTVV.

This clonotype has a single count. The genes are TRBV9 and TRBJ2-7, with a tentative D call TRBD1 (6 bases). Germline loops: CDR1 SGDLS, CDR2 YYNGEE. The CDR3 runs 15 residues. V gave up 4 bases and J gave up 2 bases, with 16 bases separating them. DNA for the CDR3: TGTGCCAGCAGCCCCACCGGGACATTTGCCTACGAGCAGTACTTC. Amino acids: CASSPTGTFAYEQYF.

Ten or more counts support this clonotype. This chain links TRBV27 with TRBJ2-2; D is ambiguous. This CDR3 has 10 amino acids. Trimming pared 6 bases from V and 6 bases from J, leaving 2 bases between. Per germline, CDR1 MNHEY and CDR2 SMNVEV (reference sequence). Here the CDR3 reads CASRAGELFF. The CDR3 nucleotides read TGTGCCAGCAGGGCCGGGGAGCTGTTTTTT.

The V and J genes are TRBV3-1 and TRBJ2-2; 10 nucleotides line up with TRBD1. Germline V gene lookup returns CDR1 LGHDT and CDR2 YNNKEL (reference sequence). This CDR3 is 15 amino acids long. V gave up 4 bases and J gave up 6 bases; unmatched junction bases: 5. CDR3 DNA sequence: TGTGCCAGCAGCCGGGACAGGGGTCCCTCCGGGGAGCTGTTTTTT. This encodes CASSRDRGPSGELFF.

This clonotype was counted many times. This chain uses TRBV20-1 with TRBJ2-7, with 8 bases that match TRBD2. V trimming: 1 base; J trimming: 1 base; junction bases outside the gene matches: 6. The CDR3 totals 15 residues. The germline V gene encodes CDR1 DFQATT and CDR2 SNEGSKA (reference sequence). The CDR3 coding sequence is TGCAGTGCTAGAGTCTCGGGAGGGGGGTCCTACGAGCAGTACTTC. Its protein is CSARVSGGGSYEQYF.

This clonotype has a count of ten or more. The rearrangement uses TRBV28 and TRBJ2-7; D is uncertain. Germline CDR1 reads MDHEN; CDR2 reads SYDVKM. This CDR3 is built from 16 residues. V lost 2 bases, J lost 4 bases, and 18 bases lay in between. The CDR3 DNA sequence: TGTGCCAGCAGTTTAGCGGCCGCCCTCAAACGGTACGAGCAGTACTTC. Translation gives CASSLAAALKRYEQYF.

This clonotype was observed at least ten times. This sequence joins TRBV20-1 and TRBJ2-7; D not resolved. This CDR3 contains 15 residues. CDR1 and CDR2 from the germline V gene are DFQATT and SNEGSKA (reference sequence). V lost 2 bases and J 5 bases, leaving 19 bases between the germline ends. CDR3 in amino acids: CSARPPTGGAHEQYF. DNA for the CDR3: TGCAGTGCTAGACCCCCTACGGGTGGTGCCCACGAGCAGTACTTC.

V usage is TRBV20-1 and J usage is TRBJ1-2, with TRBD1 as a possible D gene (5 bases). This CDR3 region has 14 residues. CDR1 and CDR2 from the germline V gene are DFQATT and SNEGSKA (reference sequence). Trimming stripped 3 bases from V and 2 bases from J, with 13 bases between. CDR3 in DNA: TGCAGTGCTAGTAACGGGGGATTAAACTATGGCTACACCTTC. As protein: CSASNGGLNYGYTF.

This chain joins TRBV28 and TRBJ2-2; 14 positions agree with TRBD2. This CDR3 comprises 18 residues. V dropped 5 bases and J dropped 1; count of bases not matched to a gene: 6. The V gene's germline CDR1 is MDHEN and CDR2 SYDVKM. CDR3 sequence reads: CASSPTGLAGGNTGELFF. CDR3 in DNA: TGTGCCAGCAGTCCCACTGGACTAGCGGGAGGGAACACCGGGGAGCTGTTTTTT.

This clonotype was counted ten times or more. The rearrangement joins TRBV15 to TRBJ2-5; D is possibly TRBD1 (5 bases). Looked up from germline, CDR1 is LNHNV and CDR2 is YYDKDF (reference sequence). Trimming shortened V by 0 bases and J by 4 bases, and 6 bases separated the two germline ends. The CDR3 consists of 13 residues. The CDR3 sequence is CATSRDRGETQYF. The DNA for the CDR3 is TGTGCCACCAGCAGAGATAGGGGAGAGACCCAGTACTTC.

V usage is TRBV29-1 and J usage is TRBJ1-6, with 8 bases fitting TRBD1. With 6 bases clipped from V and 8 bases from J, the junction kept 12 bases outside the gene matches. CDR1 is SQVTM and CDR2 is ANQGSEA in the germline V gene. CDR3 length: 15 amino acids. Here the CDR3 DNA reads TGCAGCGTCTCCCAGGGGGCAGGACAAGATTCACCCCTCCACTTT. Translating gives CSVSQGAGQDSPLHF.

This clonotype occurred many times. One junction end does not reproduce the germline sequence, and a read error may be involved. The chain has TRBV12-3 or TRBV12-4 and TRBJ2-7; 9 bases fit TRBD1. The CDR3 is made up of 14 amino acids. The CDR3 DNA follows: TGTGCCAGCACCTTGGGACAGGGCCCCTACGAGCAGTGCTTC. This sequence encodes CASTLGQGPYEQCF.

This clonotype came up many times. The V gene is TRBV6-2 or TRBV6-3, the J gene TRBJ2-5; 14 bases fit TRBD2. Germline lookup yields CDR1 MNHEY and CDR2 SVGEGT. Losses at the gene ends were 9 bases for V and 5 bases for J; bases not matched to a gene: 8. The CDR3 runs to 15 residues. The CDR3 DNA reads TGTGCCAGTATACCGGGACTAGCGGGAGTTGAGACCCAGTACTTC. Its protein is CASIPGLAGVETQYF.

Many counts were recorded for this clonotype. This chain joins TRBV27 and TRBJ1-5, with a weak D call TRBD1 (6 bases). This CDR3 contains 16 residues. Germline V gives CDR1 MNHEY, CDR2 SMNVEV (reference sequence). With 9 bases removed from V and 3 bases from J, the gap between germline ends came to 21 bases. This CDR3 reads CARSPCWGAANQPQHF. In DNA form, the CDR3 reads TGTGCCAGGTCTCCCTGTTGGGGGGCGGCCAATCAGCCCCAGCATTTT.

This clonotype was observed at least ten times. The V gene is TRBV6-5, the J gene TRBJ2-7; D unclear. CDR1 and CDR2 from the germline V gene are MNHEY and SVGAGI. Trimming took 3 bases from V and 2 from J, leaving 11 bases between them. This CDR3 is 14 amino acids long. This CDR3 is CASSYAEPPYEQYF. The DNA for the CDR3 is TGTGCCAGCAGTTATGCTGAACCTCCCTACGAGCAGTACTTC.

This clonotype was counted ten times or more. The chain uses TRBV30 and TRBJ1-2; D not certain. Germline V gives CDR1 GTSNPN, CDR2 SVGIG (reference sequence). V gave up 1 base and J gave up 8 bases, with 20 bases separating them. This CDR3 has 15 amino acids. DNA for the CDR3: TGTGCCTGGAGTGGTCCATCCCCGCTATCAAGGGGCTACACCTTC. The encoded protein is CAWSGPSPLSRGYTF.

The sample holds many counts of this clonotype. An end of the junction differs from the germline gene, which may be a read error. The chain links TRBV28 to TRBJ2-4; TRBD2 is a possible D gene (5 bases). In germline, CDR1 is MDHEN, CDR2 SYDVKM. The CDR3 totals 15 residues. The DNA of the CDR3 is TGTACCAGCAGGAGCAGCGGTCTGATAGATGACATTCAGTACTTC. Translating it yields CTSRSSGLIDDIQYF. The complete variable domain, with remaining parts taken from reference TRBV28 and TRBJ2-4, reads DVKVTQSSRYLVKRTGEKVFLECVQDMDHENMFWYRQDPGLGLRLIYFSYDVKMKEKGDIPEGYSVSREKKERFSLILESASTNQTSMYLCTSRSSGLIDDIQYFGAGTRLSVL.

There are many counts of this clonotype. V and J are TRBV6-1 and TRBJ1-1, with D perhaps matching TRBD1 (6 bases). There are 14 residues in the CDR3. Trimming removed 11 bases from V and 0 bases from J, with 16 bases in between. In germline, CDR1 is MNHNS, CDR2 SASEGT. CDR3 nucleotide sequence: TGTGCCGGGGGCTTGACAGTCATGAACACTGAAGCTTTCTTT. This codes for CAGGLTVMNTEAFF.

V gene TRBV6-1 combines with J gene TRBJ2-5, with D uncertain. Germline V CDR1 and CDR2: MNHNS, SASEGT. The CDR3 contains 14 residues. V shed 5 bases and J shed 3 bases, with 13 bases lying between them. The CDR3 region has the DNA TGTGCCAGCAGTCCAACCGGACGGGAAGAGACCCAGTACTTC. It encodes CASSPTGREETQYF.

This clonotype appeared many times. The chain links TRBV9 to TRBJ2-5; 8 positions match TRBD1. V trimming: 4 bases; J trimming: 5 bases; junction bases outside the gene matches: 13. This CDR3 comprises 16 residues. In germline, CDR1 is SGDLS, CDR2 YYNGEE. The CDR3 region is CASSPYGAGGIETQYF. The CDR3 DNA sequence: TGTGCCAGCAGCCCGTATGGGGCAGGGGGCATCGAGACCCAGTACTTC.

For this clonotype: The junction differs from germline at one of its ends, possibly a read error. The V and J genes are TRBV6-1 and TRBJ2-7; D unresolved. Germline loops: CDR1 MNHNS, CDR2 SASEGT. This CDR3 has 12 residues. The CDR3 is CASNGPSGAPVF. In DNA, the CDR3 is TGTGCCAGCAACGGCCCCTCAGGAGCCCCTGTCTTC.